This TCR beta chain is from a study of blood T cell repertoires in COVID-19. Study background: COVID-19 samples collected from the United States, Italy and Spain covered acute and convalescent phases. The cDNA or gDNA used as material had been derived from T cells, B-cell-depleted T cells, or PBMCs.

This CDR3 is built from 16 residues. With 4 bases removed from V and 2 bases from J, the gap between germline ends came to 17 bases. Germline CDR1 LGHNA, CDR2 YNFKEQ. Original data processing: Amplification from reference gene primers served as the basis for estimated nucleated cell counts. TCRdb keeps only in-frame clones here, not all; method: immunoSEQ multiplex PCR. D and trimming come from the DNA, and the V and J calls and clone size come from that table. The sample holds 120,000 to 150,000 clones, over 80% seen once. The gene calls are TRBV4-2 and TRBJ1-2; D unresolved. Sequenced: peripheral blood. The TCR originated in a woman aged 45-59 years with acute or convalescent COVID-19. CDR3 bases: TGTGCCAGCAGCCCTATTTCCGGCGGAATAAACTATGGCTACACCTTC. This gives the protein CASSPISGGINYGYTF.